Listed below are T cell receptor beta chains from one sample, sequenced in a study of blood T cell repertoires in COVID-19. The data were produced by immunoSEQ multiplex PCR, yet TCRdb's version contains in-frame clones alone and is incomplete. Altogether approximately 230,000 clones are present, 70% to 90% being singletons, with the ten largest covering around 3.3%. The sample taken for sequencing was peripheral blood. The receptors shown here come from a man aged 18 to 29 with active or convalescent COVID-19. Both conserved end residues are part of each CDR3. The order of the fields is clone size, CDR3 length, V gene, J gene, D gene, CDR3 DNA, CDR3 protein. D genes are given only for firm matches. Some rows have no size entry. The others give once, few or many, or a class for an expanded clone.

>-|15|TRBV4-1|TRBJ2-4|-
TGCGCCAGCAGCCAAGAGGCCTTGCCCAAAAACATTCAGTACTTC
CASSQEALPKNIQYF
>-|15|TRBV29-1|TRBJ1-2|TRBD1
TGCAGCGTTGAAGAAGGGGGCAGACCTAACTATGGCTACACCTTC
CSVEEGGRPNYGYTF
>few|16|TRBV19|TRBJ2-5|TRBD2
TGTGCCAGTAGTAAGACTAGCGGAGCGCTACAAGAGACCCAGTACTTC
CASSKTSGALQETQYF
>-|13|TRBV9|TRBJ1-5|-
TGTGCCAGCAGCGGCGGGAAGGATCAGCCCCAGCATTTT
CASSGGKDQPQHF
>-|16|TRBV4-2|TRBJ2-3|-
TGTGCCAGCAGCCCCCGGCGGGATCCTAGCACAGATACGCAGTATTTT
CASSPRRDPSTDTQYF
>few|15|TRBV10-1|TRBJ2-3|-
TGCGCCAGCAGTGAGGGGGGGGCCGGCTTCGATACGCAGTATTTT
CASSEGGAGFDTQYF
>once|15|TRBV18|TRBJ1-2|TRBD1
TGTGCCAGCTCACCCCCCGGGACAGGGATTGAAGGCTACACCTTC
CASSPPGTGIEGYTF
>few|14|TRBV2|TRBJ1-1|TRBD1
TGTGCCAGCAAACTTGGACAGGTGAACACTGAAGCTTTCTTT
CASKLGQVNTEAFF
>once|17|TRBV23-1|TRBJ1-4|TRBD1
TGCGCCAGCAGTCATCAGGGGGCGGAAGCAACTAATGAAAAACTGTTTTTT
CASSHQGAEATNEKLFF
>few|16|TRBV9|TRBJ2-2|-
TGTGCCAGCAGCGTAGATGGTGGCGGAATTTACGGGGAGCTGTTTTTT
CASSVDGGGIYGELFF
>-|13|TRBV3-1/TRBV3-2|TRBJ1-2|-
TGTGCCAGTACCCCCGGGACAACTTATGGCTACACCTTC
CASTPGTTYGYTF
>-|14|TRBV5-4|TRBJ2-7|TRBD1
TGTGCCAGCAGCTCGGGACAGGGGATCGGGGAGCAGTACTTC
CASSSGQGIGEQYF
>-|18|TRBV6-2/TRBV6-3|TRBJ1-6|TRBD1
TGTGCCAGCAGTTACACCCCCTTCGGACAGGGACGTAATTCACCCCTCCACTTT
CASSYTPFGQGRNSPLHF
>-|13|TRBV28|TRBJ1-4|-
TGTGCCAGCATACGGAGCTCTAATGAAAAACTGTTTTTT
CASIRSSNEKLFF
>-|14|TRBV7-9|TRBJ1-1|-
TGTGCCAGCAGCCCAATCGAGACAGGCACTGAAGCTTTCTTT
CASSPIETGTEAFF
>-|15|TRBV28|TRBJ2-3|TRBD1
TGTGCCAGCAGAGGACAGGGGGCCCTCACAGATACGCAGTATTTT
CASRGQGALTDTQYF
>-|16|TRBV5-5|TRBJ2-5|TRBD1
TGTGCCAGCAGCTTGAGGGCGAGACAGGGAGAAGAGACCCAGTACTTC
CASSLRARQGEETQYF
>-|16|TRBV4-3|TRBJ2-2|-
TGCGCCAGCAGCCAAGAGAAAACAGGGAACTCCGGGGAGCTGTTTTTT
CASSQEKTGNSGELFF
>-|16|TRBV28|TRBJ1-1|-
TGTGCCAGCAGTTTATTGGCAGGTGAATCGAACACTGAAGCTTTCTTT
CASSLLAGESNTEAFF
>-|17|TRBV7-9|TRBJ2-1|-
TGTGCCAGCAGGGAGACCAGGGGCGGCGGGTCCTACAATGAGCAGTTCTTC
CASRETRGGGSYNEQFF
>-|14|TRBV4-2|TRBJ2-4|-
TGTGCCAGCAGTCCAGCGGCCGATCCAACCATTCAGTACTTC
CASSPAADPTIQYF
>-|13|TRBV7-9|TRBJ1-2|-
TGTGCCAGCAGGGAGGCGGGGGGCTACGGCTACACCTTC
CASREAGGYGYTF
>few|16|TRBV27|TRBJ2-7|TRBD2
TGTGCCAGCAGTCCCGGACTAGCGGGGGTTTTGAGCGAGCAGTACTTC
CASSPGLAGVLSEQYF
>-|15|TRBV2|TRBJ2-3|TRBD2
TGTGCCAGCAGTGCCCTAGCGGGGGTCACAGATACGCAGTATTTT
CASSALAGVTDTQYF
>-|14|TRBV11-2|TRBJ1-1|-
TGTGCCAGCAGCTATCGCGGGGTGAACACTGAAGCTTTCTTT
CASSYRGVNTEAFF
>-|13|TRBV9|TRBJ2-5|-
TGTGCCAGCAGCCTAGTTGAGGGAGAGACCCAGTACTTC
CASSLVEGETQYF
>-|17|TRBV27|TRBJ1-3|TRBD1
TGTGCCAGCAGTTCCAACAGGGGTCCCCACTCTGGAAACACCATATATTTT
CASSSNRGPHSGNTIYF
>-|16|TRBV9|TRBJ2-1|TRBD2
TGTGCCAGCAGCGTAGACGGGAGGCTCGGCGACAATGAGCAGTTCTTC
CASSVDGRLGDNEQFF
>-|13|TRBV2|TRBJ1-1|-
TGTGCCAGCAGTCTGGAGGGAGCAAGTGAAGCTTTCTTT
CASSLEGASEAFF
>-|17|TRBV4-3|TRBJ2-4|-
TGCGCCAGCAGCCAAGATGTGCGGTCGCTAGCCAAAAACATTCAGTACTTC
CASSQDVRSLAKNIQYF
>-|12|TRBV28|TRBJ2-3|-
TGTGCCAGCCGAGGGGGGGAGGATACGCAGTATTTT
CASRGGEDTQYF
>-|15|TRBV7-9|TRBJ2-7|TRBD2
TGTGCCAGCACCTACTTGGGCGGGGGAGTCTACGAGCAGTACTTC
CASTYLGGGVYEQYF
>-|12|TRBV7-6|TRBJ1-1|-
TGTGCCAGCAGCTTAGGCGAGGGTGAAGCTTTCTTT
CASSLGEGEAFF
>-|16|TRBV7-2|TRBJ2-5|-
TGTGCCAGCAGCAACACGACCGGAGGGATGGGTGAGACCCAGTACTTC
CASSNTTGGMGETQYF
>-|15|TRBV7-9|TRBJ2-7|-
TGTGCCAGCAGCTTGACAGTTTGGAAAACTTACGAGCAGTACTTC
CASSLTVWKTYEQYF
>few|14|TRBV18|TRBJ1-2|-
TGTGCCAGCTCACCATCGACCGGGGTCGATGGCTACACCTTC
CASSPSTGVDGYTF
>few|13|TRBV6-5|TRBJ1-5|-
TGTGCCAGCAGTTACAGCAGCAATCAGCCCCAGCATTTT
CASSYSSNQPQHF
>-|13|TRBV7-3|TRBJ1-1|TRBD1
TGTGCCAGCAGCCTTAACAGGGGGACTGAAGCTTTCTTT
CASSLNRGTEAFF
>few|15|TRBV7-2|TRBJ1-5|TRBD1
TGTGCCAGCAGCTCGAACGACAGGGAGCATCAGCCCCAGCATTTT
CASSSNDREHQPQHF
>-|12|TRBV7-9|TRBJ1-2|-
TGTGCCAGCAGCTCCGACAATGGTGGCTACACCTTC
CASSSDNGGYTF
>-|14|TRBV7-2|TRBJ1-5|-
TGTGCCAGCAGCTCCACTGCACAGGGACAGCCCCAGCATTTT
CASSSTAQGQPQHF
>-|14|TRBV4-3|TRBJ2-5|-
TGCGCCAGCAGCCAAGCTGCAGGGGCAGAGACCCAGTACTTC
CASSQAAGAETQYF
>once|14|TRBV2|TRBJ2-7|-
TGTGCCAGCAGTGCCGACAGCTTCTCCTACGAGCAGTACTTC
CASSADSFSYEQYF
>-|15|TRBV5-1|TRBJ2-2|-
TGCGCCAGCATGGGCGGGGCATCAATAACCGGGGAGCTGTTTTTT
CASMGGASITGELFF
>once|14|TRBV9|TRBJ1-5|-
TGTGCCAGCAGCGTGGGCTATAGCAATCAGCCCCAGCATTTT
CASSVGYSNQPQHF
>-|13|TRBV2|TRBJ1-4|-
TGTGCCAGCAGGAGGGACAAGGATGAAAAACTGTTTTTT
CASRRDKDEKLFF
>once|16|TRBV5-5|TRBJ2-2|TRBD2
TGTGCCAGCAACTCGGGAGGCCCTCGGTGGACCGGGGAGCTGTTTTTT
CASNSGGPRWTGELFF
>-|15|TRBV18|TRBJ1-3|-
TGTGCCAGCTCACCCTACAGGGAGAACGGAAACACCATATATTTT
CASSPYRENGNTIYF
>-|17|TRBV5-6|TRBJ1-3|-
TGTGCCAGCAGCTTGGATGCAGGGGTCCTCTCTGGAAACACCATATATTTT
CASSLDAGVLSGNTIYF
>-|15|TRBV4-2|TRBJ2-3|TRBD2
TGTGCCAGCAGCCAAGAGACGGGAGGAACAGATACGCAGTATTTT
CASSQETGGTDTQYF
>-|14|TRBV9|TRBJ1-2|-
TGTGCCAGCAGCGACGCGGGCCCTTACTATGGCTACACCTTC
CASSDAGPYYGYTF
>few|16|TRBV11-2|TRBJ2-1|-
TGTGCCAGCAGCCCCGCCCGAGCGCCGAGCAACAATGAGCAGTTCTTC
CASSPARAPSNNEQFF
>-|17|TRBV4-3|TRBJ2-1|TRBD2
TGCGCCAGCAGCCAAGATCCCCCGACTAGCGAAGACAATGAGCAGTTCTTC
CASSQDPPTSEDNEQFF
>-|19|TRBV18|TRBJ1-1|TRBD1
TGTGCCAGCTCACTGACTCAGGGGGAACTGGAGAAAATGAACACTGAAGCTTTCTTT
CASSLTQGELEKMNTEAFF
>-|17|TRBV28|TRBJ2-4|TRBD2
TGTGCCAGCAGTTTAGTGACAGCGGGGTCGGCCAAAAACATTCAGTACTTC
CASSLVTAGSAKNIQYF